The rows below give T cell receptor beta chains drawn from one sample of a study of a mutant IDH1 vaccine in newly diagnosed glioma. The assay was immunoSEQ multiplex PCR, and TCRdb's table has in-frame clones only and misses some. This sample carries 75,000 to 100,000 clones, 70% to 90% of them seen once, and the ten largest clones take roughly 0.54%. The material was PBMCs, obtained from a glioma patient treated with radiotherapy, temozolomide or both. The receptors were gathered from a woman aged 45 to 65 with glioma. The conserved cysteine and the conserved F or W are not part of the CDR3 here. Only some rows state a clone size, as once, few, many or a class for expanded clones.

once	TRBV18	TRBJ2-5	ASSPPRGETQY
-	TRBV20-1	TRBJ2-3	SARWGTQY
-	TRBV10-3	TRBJ2-7	AIREGGGSEQY
-	TRBV5-1	TRBJ1-1	ASSLASRVNTEAF
few	TRBV10-3	TRBJ1-3	AITGQGGHTIY
-	TRBV5-8	TRBJ1-5	ASSLRQGWNQPQH
-	TRBV7-3	TRBJ1-2	ASSPTPPGQGTFYGYT
-	TRBV27	TRBJ1-6	ASIPNAGWNSPLH
-	TRBV7-6	TRBJ2-7	ASSSLQGPSYEQY
-	TRBV18	TRBJ2-1	ASSPGGRGNEQF
few	TRBV30	TRBJ1-4	AWSVQDLPEKLF
-	TRBV4-1	TRBJ1-6	ASSPGQGVSYNSPLH
-	TRBV15	TRBJ2-1	ATSKSDRTGTDEQF
-	TRBV5-1	TRBJ2-7	ASSLARQGKGYEQY
-	TRBV10-3	TRBJ2-7	AIQKGTSGYEQY
once	TRBV11-1	TRBJ2-2	ASSLMRNTGELF
few	TRBV5-1	TRBJ2-3	ASSGGQGGVDTQY
-	TRBV7-9	TRBJ2-2	ASSLPAGAVTGELF